The 20 T cell receptor beta chains in this list originate from one sample, sequenced in a study of identical twins. Using its own MiXCR run on the 5' RACE reads, TCRdb lists one record per CDR3 protein. The table lists around 370,000 distinct CDR3 sequences, approximately 10% of them singletons, with approximately 9.3% in the top ten. The specimen sequenced was naive T cells sorted from blood. The source of these receptors is a woman aged 45-65 years in good health.

This clonotype has more than one count but fewer than ten. V usage is TRBV7-2 and J usage is TRBJ2-1; D is unclear. V was clipped by 5 bases and J by 6 bases, with 20 bases between them. This CDR3 spans 16 amino acids. From germline, CDR1 is SGHTA and CDR2 FQGNSA. The CDR3 spells CASSPGGGPGRNEQFF. In nucleotides, the CDR3 is TGTGCCAGCAGCCCGGGCGGCGGCCCTGGTCGCAATGAGCAGTTCTTC. Supplemented by reference TRBV7-2 and TRBJ2-1, the full variable domain reads GAGVSQSPSNKVTEKGKDVELRCDPISGHTALYWYRQSLGQGLEFLIYFQGNSAPDKSGLPSDRFSAERTGGSVSTLTIQRTQQEDSAVYLCASSPGGGPGRNEQFFGPGTRLTVL.

In this sample, this clonotype turned up many times. The V call is TRBV5-1, the J call TRBJ2-1, with TRBD2 identical over 8 bases. After removal of 4 bases from V and 4 bases from J, the junction contained 10 bases not matched to a gene. This CDR3 spans 16 amino acids. The V gene's germline CDR1 is SGHRS and CDR2 YFSETQ. CDR3 region: CASSPNLAGRYNEQFF. In DNA, the CDR3 is TGCGCCAGCAGCCCAAACTTAGCGGGGCGGTACAATGAGCAGTTCTTC.

The chain combines TRBV6-5 with TRBJ2-5; either TRBD1 or TRBD2 may fit D (5 bases each). There are 12 residues in the CDR3. Germline CDR1 and CDR2: MNHEY and SVGAGI. Deletions cut 8 bases from V and 1 base from J, with 8 bases between. The chain's CDR3 is CASGGPQETQYF. CDR3 sequence (DNA): TGTGCCAGCGGGGGACCCCAAGAGACCCAGTACTTC.

This clonotype has ten or more counts. Likely a read error: the CDR3 ends without its conserved phenylalanine or tryptophan. Because the CDR3's place on the DNA is in doubt, the DNA is left out and the CDR3 is given as listed by TCRdb. Here the CDR3 reads CSVVSGGGSRV. This chain links TRBV29-1 with TRBJ2-1; TRBD2, the table's D call, lacks a check against the DNA. CDR1 SQVTM and CDR2 ANQGSEA come from the germline V gene. The CDR3 has 11 amino acids, counting both end residues.

This clonotype has at least ten counts. This CDR3 reads CASSQVLYEQFF. CDR3 nucleotides: TGTGCCAGCAGCCAAGTGCTATATGAGCAGTTCTTC. V gene TRBV3-1 combines with J gene TRBJ2-1; D not resolved. CDR1 LGHDT and CDR2 YNNKEL come from the germline V gene (reference sequence). V was pared by 1 base and J by 8 bases, with 6 bases between. This CDR3 spans 12 amino acids.

This clonotype was seen only a few times. The gene calls are TRBV6-2 or TRBV6-3 and TRBJ2-1; D not resolved. CDR1 MNHEY and CDR2 SVGEGT come from the germline V gene. The CDR3 extends over 13 amino acids. The V and J ends lost 2 bases and 5 bases respectively, with 7 bases between them. The CDR3 is CASSYGRDNEQFF. The DNA for the CDR3 is TGTGCCAGCAGTTACGGCCGTGACAATGAGCAGTTCTTC.

V and J are TRBV10-3 and TRBJ1-1; a possible D gene is TRBD1 (5 bases). V gave up 2 bases and J gave up 1 base, with 11 bases separating them. Germline V gene lookup returns CDR1 ENHRY and CDR2 SYGVKD. CDR3 length equals 15 residues. CDR3 amino acids: CAISERRDPNTEAFF. CDR3 bases: TGTGCCATCAGTGAGAGGAGGGACCCGAACACTGAAGCTTTCTTT.

The gene calls are TRBV5-1 and TRBJ2-1; 13 bases are a match to TRBD2. V lost 5 bases, J lost 2 bases, and 1 base stayed unmatched. There are 15 residues in the CDR3. The V gene's germline CDR1 is SGHRS and CDR2 YFSETQ. CDR3 sequence: CASRGTSGTYNEQFF. The CDR3 DNA follows: TGCGCCAGCAGGGGGACTAGCGGGACCTACAATGAGCAGTTCTTC.

V gene TRBV6-2 or TRBV6-3 combines with J gene TRBJ2-7, with TRBD2 matching 8 bases. The ends lost 7 bases at V and 3 bases at J; junction bases unmatched: 8. This CDR3 contains 14 residues. CDR1 MNHEY and CDR2 SVGEGT come from the germline V gene. The CDR3, as DNA: TGTGCCAGCAATGATCCCGGGACTAGCTACGAGCAGTACTTC. This gives the protein CASNDPGTSYEQYF.

This clonotype was observed at least ten times. DNA of the CDR3: TGTGCCAGCAGCTCGACAGGGAACTATGGCTACACCTTC. Translating it yields CASSSTGNYGYTF. The chain employs TRBV7-9 and TRBJ1-2, with TRBD1 matching over 7 bases. CDR1 and CDR2 from the germline V gene are SEHNR and FQNEAQ (reference sequence). J was trimmed by 2 bases and V by 4 bases; bases with no gene match: 1. The CDR3 covers 13 residues.

This clonotype was seen a handful of times. The V gene is TRBV7-3, the J gene TRBJ2-2; TRBD1 is a possible D gene (6 bases). Between the trimmed V and J ends, which lost 5 bases and 0 bases, there was a span of 19 bases. The CDR3 sequence is 18 residues long. Germline V CDR1 and CDR2: SGHTA, FQGTGA. Here the CDR3 DNA reads TGTGCCAGCAGCCCCCCGCCGGGACACCTAGCGAACACCGGGGAGCTGTTTTTT. This encodes CASSPPPGHLANTGELFF.

This clonotype appeared a few times. This chain connects TRBV9 to TRBJ2-1; 8 nucleotides line up with TRBD1. The length of the CDR3 is 14 residues. Germline CDR1 reads SGDLS; CDR2 reads YYNGEE. V trimming: 4 bases; J trimming: 6 bases; junction bases outside the gene matches: 6. DNA of the CDR3: TGTGCCAGCAGCTCAGACACAGGGGGCAATGAGCAGTTCTTC. It translates to CASSSDTGGNEQFF.

The sample holds a few counts of this clonotype. The rearrangement joins TRBV18 to TRBJ2-3, with a tentative D call TRBD2 (5 bases). V was clipped by 8 bases and J by 0 bases, with 9 bases between them. There are 13 residues in the CDR3. Germline CDR1 reads KGHSH; CDR2 reads LQKENI. Here the CDR3 reads CASQASSTDTQYF. The DNA for the CDR3 is TGTGCCAGCCAGGCTAGCAGCACAGATACGCAGTATTTT.

This clonotype was seen ten or more times. The chain couples TRBV5-1 to TRBJ2-2; TRBD2 agrees at 9 bases. The length of the CDR3 is 15 residues. Trimming removed 4 bases from V and 4 bases from J; junction bases left unmatched: 5. Germline-derived CDR1 and CDR2 are SGHRS and YFSETQ. CDR3 sequence (DNA): TGCGCCAGCAGCCCTGGACTAGCGAGCACCGGGGAGCTGTTTTTT. Its protein is CASSPGLASTGELFF.

This clonotype occurred many times. The rearrangement links TRBV3-1 to TRBJ2-1; D may match TRBD1 or TRBD2 (6 bases each). This CDR3 spans 17 amino acids. CDR1 and CDR2 from the germline V gene are LGHDT and YNNKEL (reference sequence). V was pared by 1 base and J by 0 bases, with 13 bases between. CDR3: CASSQVGGMSSYNEQFF. The CDR3 nucleotides read TGTGCCAGCAGCCAAGTAGGGGGGATGAGCTCCTACAATGAGCAGTTCTTC.

The gene calls are TRBV6-6 and TRBJ1-2; 9 bases are shared with TRBD1. The V gene's germline CDR1 is MNHNY and CDR2 SVGAGI (reference sequence). V lost 0 bases and J lost 2; bases outside the gene matches: 4. The CDR3 covers 16 residues. The CDR3 nucleotides read TGTGCCAGCAGTTACTCGGGACAGGGAGTGAACTATGGCTACACCTTC. Amino acids: CASSYSGQGVNYGYTF.

This clonotype was seen at least ten times. The genes are TRBV20-1 and TRBJ2-7, with TRBD2 identical over 7 bases. Germline assignment: CDR1 DFQATT and CDR2 SNEGSKA (reference sequence). This CDR3 is built from 13 residues. J gave up 0 bases and V 6 bases, and 5 bases lay outside the gene matches. CDR3 protein: CSAPTSDSYEQYF. CDR3 in DNA: TGCAGTGCACCAACTAGCGACTCCTACGAGCAGTACTTC.

Only a few counts were recorded for this clonotype. The V call is TRBV5-5, the J call TRBJ1-1, with D possibly TRBD1 on 6 matching bases. The germline V and J ends were trimmed by 5 bases and 3 bases, with 11 bases remaining between them. Germline V gene lookup returns CDR1 SGHKS and CDR2 YYEKEE (reference sequence). The CDR3 extends over 13 amino acids. In nucleotides, the CDR3 is TGTGCCAGCAGTAGAGGGGGAGACACTGAAGCTTTCTTT. Residues: CASSRGGDTEAFF. The variable domain in full, completed from reference TRBV5-5 and TRBJ1-1, reads DAGVTQSPTHLIKTRGQQVTLRCSPISGHKSVSWYQQVLGQGPQFIFQYYEKEERGRGNFPDRFSARQFPNYSSELNVNALLLGDSALYLCASSRGGDTEAFFGQGTRLTVV.

In its sample, this clonotype was seen many times. The chain is built from TRBV15 and TRBJ1-1; 7 nucleotides match TRBD1. Germline V gene data show CDR1 as LNHNV and CDR2 as YYDKDF (reference sequence). V shed 0 bases, J shed 4 bases, and the junction held 2 bases outside the gene matches. This CDR3 has 14 residues. CDR3: CATSRDTGATEAFF. The DNA of the CDR3 is TGTGCCACCAGCAGAGATACAGGGGCCACTGAAGCTTTCTTT.

The rearrangement joins TRBV29-1 to TRBJ1-1, with TRBD1 matching 8 bases. Germline lookup yields CDR1 SQVTM and CDR2 ANQGSEA. Trimming at V came to 5 bases and at J to 4 bases, leaving 6 bases not matched to a gene. The CDR3 contains 13 residues. The CDR3 region is CSVYRGVGTEAFF. In DNA form, the CDR3 reads TGCAGCGTTTACAGGGGGGTGGGCACTGAAGCTTTCTTT.